This T cell receptor beta chain derives from a study of shared clonotypes between healthy human individuals. Background on the study: Every donor yielded three CD4 naive, three CD4 memory, two CD8 naive and one CD8 memory plate.

Assay execution took place at the deep level. Here immunoSEQ multiplex PCR was the method, and the copy in TCRdb shows in-frame clones only, minus some. The table shows 2 million to 2.5 million clones, with approximately 90% occurring only once. Study results and caveats: Non-shared clonotypes were found to have lower generation probabilities than the clonotypes that were shared by all four of the sorted-subset donors.

Trimming stripped 6 bases from V and 6 bases from J, with 24 bases between. CDR3 length equals 17 residues. Germline-derived CDR1 and CDR2 are SGHRS and YFSETQ. Comments on this clone: Its antigen is unidentified.

The specimen was naive CD4+ T cells from PBMCs. Subset: CD45RA+ positively selected. This TCR derives from a man younger than 35 in good health. Some clones in this sample may be carry-over from other donors' samples. J is TRBJ2-2 and V is TRBV5-1; no clear D gene. CDR3 loop: CASTPSPSFLVPGELFF. The CDR3 DNA is TGCGCCAGCACCCCCTCTCCTAGTTTTTTAGTACCCGGGGAGCTGTTTTTT.